This TCR beta chain was observed in a study of T cell clonality in common variable immunodeficiency. Overall study results and limits: Patient heterogeneity in the CVID cohort limited correlations between repertoire features and clinical complications. Shared TCRbeta clones were fewer between CVID subjects than controls.

Germline CDR1 is KGHSH and CDR2 is LQKENI. The CDR3 is 18 amino acids. Unmatched junction bases numbered 21, after V lost 10 bases and J lost 1 base. Both groups were predominantly of Caucasian heritage. There are many counts of this clone. Its antigen is unidentified. The read gets to within 3 residues of the CDR3 end, and the germline J gene fills in the rest. Equal genomic DNA amounts from CVID and control samples were sequenced. The protocol was immunoSEQ multiplex PCR, while the TCRdb copy is restricted to in-frame clones and leaves out a portion. Recorded here are some 64,000 clones, none singletons.

The chain joins TRBV18 to TRBJ1-1; 7 nucleotides match TRBD1. The sequenced sample consisted of peripheral blood mononuclear cells. The receptor was isolated from a person aged 18-70 years in good health. CDR3 DNA, as far as it was read: TGTGCCATTTCACCCCCCACTTACAGGGGTAGGTCGAACACTGAA. Amino acid sequence: CAISPPTYRGRSNTE. The whole CDR3 reads CAISPPTYRGRSNTEAFF. The variable domain in full, with the rest retrieved from reference TRBV18 and TRBJ1-1, is NAGVMQNPRHLVRRRGQEARLRCSPMKGHSHVYWYRQLPEEGLKFMVYLQKENIIDESGMPKERFSAEFPKEGPSILRIQQVVRGDSAAYFCAISPPTYRGRSNTEAFFGQGTRLTVV.